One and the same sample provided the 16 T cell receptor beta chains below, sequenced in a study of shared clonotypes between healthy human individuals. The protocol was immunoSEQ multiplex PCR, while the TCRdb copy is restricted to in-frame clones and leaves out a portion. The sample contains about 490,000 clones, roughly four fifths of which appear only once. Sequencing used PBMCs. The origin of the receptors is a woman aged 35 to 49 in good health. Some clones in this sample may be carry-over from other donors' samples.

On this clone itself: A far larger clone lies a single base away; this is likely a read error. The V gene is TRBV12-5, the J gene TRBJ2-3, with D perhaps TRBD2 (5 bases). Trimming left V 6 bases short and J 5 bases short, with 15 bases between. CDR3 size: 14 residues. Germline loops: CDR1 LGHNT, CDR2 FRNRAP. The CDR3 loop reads CASGPGGQGDTQYF. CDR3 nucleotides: TGTGCTAGTGGCCCGGGCGGGCAAGGAGATACGCAGTATTTT.

CDR3 loop: CASSARLAGVAYEQYF. The CDR3 nucleotides are TGTGCCAGCAGCGCAAGACTAGCGGGAGTGGCCTACGAGCAGTACTTC. The chain employs TRBV7-2 and TRBJ2-7, with 12 bases identical to TRBD2. The CDR3 contains 16 residues. With V trimmed by 5 bases and J by 2 bases, 7 bases remained unmatched. Germline CDR1 is SGHTA and CDR2 is FQGNSA.

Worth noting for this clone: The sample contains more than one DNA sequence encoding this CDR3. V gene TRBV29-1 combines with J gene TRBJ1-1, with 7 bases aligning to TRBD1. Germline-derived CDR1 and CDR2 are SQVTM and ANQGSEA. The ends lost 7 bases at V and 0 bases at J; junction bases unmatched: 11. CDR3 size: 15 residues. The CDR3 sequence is CSASGGWGMNTEAFF. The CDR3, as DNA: TGCAGCGCCTCAGGGGGGTGGGGCATGAACACTGAAGCTTTCTTT. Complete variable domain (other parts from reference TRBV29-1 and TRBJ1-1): SAVISQKPSRDICQRGTSLTIQCQVDSQVTMMFWYRQQPGQSLTLIATANQGSEATYESGFVIDKFPISRPNLTFSTLTVSNMSPEDSSIYLCSASGGWGMNTEAFFGQGTRLTVV.

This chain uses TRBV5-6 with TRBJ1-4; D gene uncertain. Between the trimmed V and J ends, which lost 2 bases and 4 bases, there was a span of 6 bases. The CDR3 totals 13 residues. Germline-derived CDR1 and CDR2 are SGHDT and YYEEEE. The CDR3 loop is CASSLQINEKLFF. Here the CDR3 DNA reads TGTGCCAGCAGCTTACAGATTAATGAAAAACTGTTTTTT.

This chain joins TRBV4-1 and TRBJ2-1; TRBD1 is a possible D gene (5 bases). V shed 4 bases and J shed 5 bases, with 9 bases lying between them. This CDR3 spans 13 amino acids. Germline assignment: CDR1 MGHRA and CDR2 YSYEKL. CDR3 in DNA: TGCGCCAGCAGCCCTCGCAGGGACAATGAGCAGTTCTTC. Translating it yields CASSPRRDNEQFF.

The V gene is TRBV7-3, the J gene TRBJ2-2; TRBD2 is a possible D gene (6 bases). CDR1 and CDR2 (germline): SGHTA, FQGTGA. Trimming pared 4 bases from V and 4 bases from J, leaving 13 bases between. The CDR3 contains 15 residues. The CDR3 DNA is TGTGCCAGCAGCTCGGGACTGGGGGGCACCGGGGAGCTGTTTTTT. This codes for CASSSGLGGTGELFF.

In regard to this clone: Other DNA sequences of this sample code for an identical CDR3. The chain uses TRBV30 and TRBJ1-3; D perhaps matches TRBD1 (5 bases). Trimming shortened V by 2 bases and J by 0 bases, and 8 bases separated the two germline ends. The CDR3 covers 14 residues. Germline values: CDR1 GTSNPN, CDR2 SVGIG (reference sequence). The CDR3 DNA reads TGTGCCTGGAGTAGGGGCAGCTCTGGAAACACCATATATTTT. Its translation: CAWSRGSSGNTIYF.

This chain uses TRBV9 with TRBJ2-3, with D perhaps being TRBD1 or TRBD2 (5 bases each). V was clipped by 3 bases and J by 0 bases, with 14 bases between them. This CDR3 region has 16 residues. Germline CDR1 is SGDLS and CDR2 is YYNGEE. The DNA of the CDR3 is TGTGCCAGCAGCGCACCGGGACGGACTAGCACAGATACGCAGTATTTT. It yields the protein CASSAPGRTSTDTQYF.

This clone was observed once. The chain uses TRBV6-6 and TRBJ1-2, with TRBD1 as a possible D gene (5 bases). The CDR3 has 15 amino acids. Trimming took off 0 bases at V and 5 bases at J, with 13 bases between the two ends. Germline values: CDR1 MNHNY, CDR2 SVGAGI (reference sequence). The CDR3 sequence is CASSYSMGPGYGYTF. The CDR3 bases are TGTGCCAGCAGTTACTCGATGGGGCCGGGGTATGGCTACACCTTC.

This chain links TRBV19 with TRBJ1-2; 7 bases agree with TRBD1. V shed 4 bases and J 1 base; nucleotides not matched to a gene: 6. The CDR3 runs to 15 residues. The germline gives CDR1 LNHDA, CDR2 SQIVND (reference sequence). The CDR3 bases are TGTGCCAGTAGTAGCGGAGGACAGGATAACTATGGCTACACCTTC. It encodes CASSSGGQDNYGYTF.

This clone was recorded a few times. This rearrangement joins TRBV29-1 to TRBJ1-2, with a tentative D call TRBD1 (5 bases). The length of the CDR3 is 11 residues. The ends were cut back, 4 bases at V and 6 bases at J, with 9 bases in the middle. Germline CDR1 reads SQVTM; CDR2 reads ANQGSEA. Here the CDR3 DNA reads TGCAGCGTTGGCAGGGTCGATGGCTACACCTTC. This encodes CSVGRVDGYTF.

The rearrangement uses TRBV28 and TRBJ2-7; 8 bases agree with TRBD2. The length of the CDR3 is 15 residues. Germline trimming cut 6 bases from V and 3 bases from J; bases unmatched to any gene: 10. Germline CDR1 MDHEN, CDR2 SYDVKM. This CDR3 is CASRPGSGSVYEQYF. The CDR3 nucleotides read TGTGCCAGCAGGCCGGGAAGCGGGAGTGTCTACGAGCAGTACTTC. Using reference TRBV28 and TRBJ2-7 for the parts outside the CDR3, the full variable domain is DVKVTQSSRYLVKRTGEKVFLECVQDMDHENMFWYRQDPGLGLRLIYFSYDVKMKEKGDIPEGYSVSREKKERFSLILESASTNQTSMYLCASRPGSGSVYEQYFGPGTRLTVT.

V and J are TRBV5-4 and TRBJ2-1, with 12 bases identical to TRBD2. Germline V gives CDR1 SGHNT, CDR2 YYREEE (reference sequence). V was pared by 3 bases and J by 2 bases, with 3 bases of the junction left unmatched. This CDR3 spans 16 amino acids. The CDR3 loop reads CASSYRTSGTYNEQFF. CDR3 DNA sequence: TGTGCCAGCAGCTATAGGACTAGCGGGACCTACAATGAGCAGTTCTTC. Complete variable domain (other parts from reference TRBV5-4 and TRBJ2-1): ETGVTQSPTHLIKTRGQQVTLRCSSQSGHNTVSWYQQALGQGPQFIFQYYREEENGRGNFPPRFSGLQFPNYSSELNVNALELDDSALYLCASSYRTSGTYNEQFFGPGTRLTVL.

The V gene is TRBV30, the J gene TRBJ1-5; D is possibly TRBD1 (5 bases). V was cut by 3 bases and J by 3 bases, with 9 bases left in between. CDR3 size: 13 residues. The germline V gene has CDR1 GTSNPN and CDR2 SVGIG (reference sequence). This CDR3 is CAWRGDPNQPQHF. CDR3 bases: TGTGCCTGGAGAGGGGACCCCAATCAGCCCCAGCATTTT. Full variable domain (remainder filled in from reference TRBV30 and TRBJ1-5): SQTIHQWPATLVQPVGSPLSLECTVEGTSNPNLYWYRQAAGRGLQLLFYSVGIGQISSEVPQNLSASRPQDRQFILSSKKLLLSDSGFYLCAWRGDPNQPQHFGDGTRLSIL.

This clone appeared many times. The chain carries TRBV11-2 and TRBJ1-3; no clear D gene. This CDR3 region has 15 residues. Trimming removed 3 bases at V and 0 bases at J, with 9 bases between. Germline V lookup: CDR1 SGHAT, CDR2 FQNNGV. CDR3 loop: CASSFGVFSGNTIYF. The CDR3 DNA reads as TGTGCCAGCAGCTTTGGGGTCTTCTCTGGAAACACCATATATTTT.

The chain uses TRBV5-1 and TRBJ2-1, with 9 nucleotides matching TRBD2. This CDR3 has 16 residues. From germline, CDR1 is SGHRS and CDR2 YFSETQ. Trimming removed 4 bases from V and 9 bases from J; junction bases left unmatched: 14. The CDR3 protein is CASSQMTSGGSGEQFF. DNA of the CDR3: TGCGCCAGCAGCCAGATGACTAGCGGCGGTTCCGGTGAGCAGTTCTTC.